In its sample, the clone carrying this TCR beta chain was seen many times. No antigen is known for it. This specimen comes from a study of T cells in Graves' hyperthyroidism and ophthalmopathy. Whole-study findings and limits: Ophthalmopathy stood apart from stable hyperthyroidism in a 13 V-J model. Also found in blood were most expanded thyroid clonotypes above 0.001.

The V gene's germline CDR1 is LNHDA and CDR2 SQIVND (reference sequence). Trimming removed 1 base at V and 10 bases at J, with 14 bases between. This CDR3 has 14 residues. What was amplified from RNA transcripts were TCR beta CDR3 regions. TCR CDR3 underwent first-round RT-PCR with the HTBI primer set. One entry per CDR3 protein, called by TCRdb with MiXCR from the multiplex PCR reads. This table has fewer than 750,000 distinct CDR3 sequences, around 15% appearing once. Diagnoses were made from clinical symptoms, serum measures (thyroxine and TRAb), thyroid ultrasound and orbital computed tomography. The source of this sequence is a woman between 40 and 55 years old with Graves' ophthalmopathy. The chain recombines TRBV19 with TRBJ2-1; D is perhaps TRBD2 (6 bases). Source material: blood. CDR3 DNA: TGTGCCAGTAGTATAGCGGGAGACCCAGGGGAGCAGTTCTTC. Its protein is CASSIAGDPGEQFF.